This T cell receptor beta chain stems from a study of T cells in Graves' hyperthyroidism and ophthalmopathy (dated by TCRdb to about 2019). As for the study more broadly: Peripheral blood was sampled at the time of initial diagnosis, prior to any treatment. According to the paper, TCR Vbeta CDR3 sequencing was carried out on 135 peripheral blood samples, which came from more than 40 ophthalmopathy, around 74 hyperthyroidism and roughly 17 progressor patients. An independent validation cohort of around 19 hyperthyroidism patients and approximately 17 patients who later progressed to ophthalmopathy tested prospective prediction of ophthalmopathy. For training and testing, the 80 to 100 patients in the discovery cohort were randomly divided in a 7:3 ratio. In addition, the study compared T-cell repertoires in thyroid tissue and in blood from about 6 Graves' hyperthyroidism patients. After blood sampling, hyperthyroidism patients were treated with methimazole at a starting dose of 30 mg daily, and ophthalmopathy patients were treated with high-dose intravenous methylprednisolone. A discovery cohort of roughly 100 patients, roughly 45 with Graves' ophthalmopathy and more than 55 with stable Graves' hyperthyroidism, was used to find distinguishing TCR V-J signatures. What the work shows at the level of the full study, not this receptor alone: No statistical method was used to set the sample size in advance, and investigators knew the group allocation. A 13 V-J signature model separated ophthalmopathy from stable hyperthyroidism, with around 91% sensitivity and 81% to 83% specificity in cross-validation and 80%/75% in testing. Most expanded thyroid clonotypes (frequency above 0.001) were also detected in blood, suggesting blood repertoires may reflect thyroid immune responses. In validation, progression to ophthalmopathy was predicted by the model with 70.59% sensitivity and roughly 76% specificity, a median of about 6.4 months before onset.

This clonotype appeared many times. Its recognized antigen is unknown. No base quality information exists; no much larger clone differs at one position. The CDR3 goes from the cysteine to the phenylalanine over 15 residues. CDR3 DNA is the only sequence kept; it has 45 bases, read in frame from the first base. CDR1 and CDR2 are drawn from the germline V gene: MDHEN, SYDVKM. Germline trimming amounts to 8 bases on V and 2 bases on J, with 6 as the count of junction bases outside the gene matches. The TCR beta CDR3 regions were amplified from RNA transcripts. The first round of RT-PCR for the TCR CDR3 was performed with the HTBI primer set and the Qiagen OneStep RT-PCR kit. Libraries were constructed in a second round of multiplex PCR, after which size selection and purification were performed. Libraries were sequenced paired-end with 100 bp reads on an Illumina HiSeq2000. Concerning the study's data processing: SOAPnuke was used to process the raw data, with reads discarded if the reads contained adapters or uncalled bases, had a mean Phred below 15, or lacked an exact constant-primer or identifier match. COPE v1.2.5 was used to merge high-quality paired reads, and clonotypes were defined as unique nucleotide sequences. Clonotypes were aligned to IMGT TRBV, TRBD and TRBJ reference segments using MiTCR v1.1. The analysis was restricted to V-J combinations with a frequency above 0.0001, which together covered over 99% of the repertoires. A TCS score was defined as the ratio of F50 (clonal expansion) to E x V (chaos), with BLOSUM62-based TCRdist applied between CDR3 peptides within each V-J. Welch's t-statistics and random forest reduced around 550 V-J features to 13, which were used in a naive Bayes classifier (R e1071). TCRdb redid the processing of the public reads, applying fastp at Q25 and MiXCR, and retained in-frame beta chains. Every entry covers one CDR3 protein and lists the most common genes and DNA from its rows. The V and J calls, along with clone size, are taken from TCRdb and not from the paper's own processing. Within this sample are 250,000 to 300,000 distinct CDR3 sequences, with roughly 18% of them counted one time only. Together, the top ten hold 35% to 45% of the sample.

Ophthalmopathy patients had moderately to severely active disease, Clinical Activity Score of at least 3, NOSPECS grade of at least 4, and duration under 3 months. Any patient with an uncontrolled infection, another autoimmune disease, pregnancy or lactation was excluded. Diagnoses relied on clinical symptoms, serum thyroxine and TRAb, thyroid ultrasound and orbital computed tomography. PBMCs were isolated from 10 ml of fresh peripheral blood by Ficoll-Paque density gradient centrifugation. Total RNA was extracted using Trizol reagent, and RNA quality was assessed on an Agilent 2100 Bioanalyzer. The chain uses TRBV28 and TRBJ2-1, and 10 bases in between align with TRBD2. The specimen sequenced was blood. The clonotype was recovered from a man aged 45-65 years with Graves' ophthalmopathy. The bases read TGTGCCAGCGCTACTAGCGGGAAACCCTACAATGAGCAGTTCTTC. Translated, it reads CASATSGKPYNEQFF.